Presented here are 9 T cell receptor beta chains from one specimen sequenced in a study of T-cell memory formation after mild COVID-19. TCRdb recomputed calls from the 5' RACE reads with MiXCR, one row per CDR3 protein. The repertoire consists of roughly 480,000 distinct CDR3 sequences, with roughly 25% occurring once and the leading ten covering around 12%. Source material: PBMCs or a T cell subset sorted from them (not recorded which). Every receptor here comes from an adult woman who had mild COVID-19 (a few samples of this study predate the infection). Cell type and time point are not known.

The chain employs TRBV6-5 and TRBJ1-2; TRBD1 agrees at 7 bases. Germline V gene data show CDR1 as MNHEY and CDR2 as SVGAGI. This CDR3 spans 13 amino acids. V lost 4 bases to trimming and J lost 8 bases; unmatched junction nucleotides: 7. The CDR3 is CASSSLRGGGYTF. The CDR3 region has the DNA TGTGCCAGCAGTTCCCTCAGGGGGGGGGGCTACACCTTC.

The J gene is TRBJ2-3, the V gene TRBV9; TRBD2 agrees at 9 bases. The V gene's germline CDR1 is SGDLS and CDR2 YYNGEE. The CDR3 extends over 16 amino acids. V was pared by 4 bases and J by 0 bases, with 6 bases of the junction left unmatched. The chain's CDR3 is CASSLSSGTSTDTQYF. CDR3 coding DNA: TGTGCCAGCAGCCTCTCTAGCGGGACTAGCACAGATACGCAGTATTTT.

Only a few counts were recorded for this clonotype. The rearrangement joins TRBV7-2 to TRBJ2-3, with TRBD1 identical over 7 bases. Germline CDR1 and CDR2: SGHTA and FQGNSA. With 1 base clipped from V and 2 bases from J, the junction kept 6 bases outside the gene matches. CDR3 size: 16 residues. The CDR3 DNA is TGTGCCAGCAGCTTAGGGAAAGGGGGCTCCACAGATACGCAGTATTTT. Its translation is CASSLGKGGSTDTQYF.

The genes are TRBV7-9 and TRBJ2-7, with D hard to call. The CDR3 runs to 17 residues. Trimming removed 2 bases from V and 5 bases from J, with 22 bases in between. CDR1 and CDR2 (germline): SEHNR, FQNEAQ (reference sequence). CDR3 nucleotide sequence: TGTGCCAGCAGCTTACCAATTGGGGAACGGGCAGGAAACGAGCAGTACTTC. Its translation is CASSLPIGERAGNEQYF.

J is TRBJ1-1 and V is TRBV30, with D possibly matching TRBD1 (6 bases). Germline CDR1 reads GTSNPN; CDR2 reads SVGIG (reference sequence). The CDR3 is 13 amino acids. Between the trimmed V and J ends, which lost 2 bases and 8 bases, there was a span of 15 bases. CDR3 DNA: TGTGCCTGGAGTAGGGAACAGGGACTGGAAGCTTTCTTT. It yields the protein CAWSREQGLEAFF.

The chain carries TRBV12-3 or TRBV12-4 and TRBJ1-5; D uncertain. This CDR3 has 15 residues. V lost 2 bases and J 0 bases, leaving 8 bases between the germline ends. CDR3 amino acids: CASSLRTSSNQPQHF. The CDR3 bases are TGTGCCAGCAGTTTACGTACATCTAGCAATCAGCCCCAGCATTTT.

A few counts support this clonotype. The V and J genes are TRBV12-3 or TRBV12-4 and TRBJ1-4, with a weak D call TRBD1 (6 bases). CDR3 length: 15 amino acids. The germline V and J ends were trimmed by 1 base and 8 bases, with 14 bases remaining between them. For the CDR3, the DNA is TGTGCCAGCAGTTTAGGCGTCGGGGGCGGGGAAAAACTGTTTTTT. It translates to CASSLGVGGGEKLFF.

The V call is TRBV7-9, the J call TRBJ2-2; TRBD1 matches at 8 bases. The germline gives CDR1 SEHNR, CDR2 FQNEAQ (reference sequence). Unmatched junction bases numbered 2, after V lost 2 bases and J lost 0 bases. The CDR3 has 16 residues. The CDR3 region has the DNA TGTGCCAGCAGCTTATTGGGACAGGCGAACACCGGGGAGCTGTTTTTT. Its translation: CASSLLGQANTGELFF.

The V and J genes are TRBV3-1 and TRBJ2-3; TRBD1 might be the D (5 bases). The germline V gene has CDR1 LGHDT and CDR2 YNNKEL (reference sequence). Trimming left V 6 bases short and J 6 bases short, with 7 bases between. The CDR3 consists of 11 residues. CDR3 DNA sequence: TGTGCCAGCAGACAGGTGGATACGCAGTATTTT. Translation gives CASRQVDTQYF.